This T cell receptor (beta chain) was sequenced in a study of cytomegalovirus exposure and HLA in healthy donors. Findings and limits, study-wide: In a later analysis, parvovirus B19, influenza, CMV and Epstein-Barr virus appeared linked to several top co-occurrence clusters.

PCR primers comprised 60 Vbeta and 13 Jbeta primers. Method: immunoSEQ multiplex PCR; TCRdb's copy keeps in-frame clones and lacks some. This table has roughly 100,000 clones, over 55% appearing once. Turning to this clone: Antigen specificity is unknown.

Source material: PBMCs. The receptor was derived from a female donor in good health and CMV-seronegative.

CDR3 sequence (DNA): TGTGCCTGGAGTCGGACAGCCCGTAATGAAAAACTGTTTTTT. It specifies CAWSRTARNEKLFF. The chain joins TRBV30 to TRBJ1-4; the D gene is possibly TRBD1 (6 bases). Germline CDR1 GTSNPN, CDR2 SVGIG (reference sequence). V was trimmed by 2 bases and J by 4 bases, leaving 11 bases between them. The CDR3 covers 14 residues.